This T cell receptor beta chain was captured in a study of human versus mouse CDR3 diversity and MHC coevolution. On this clone: No antigen is known for it.

Study-wide results and caveats: Humans had the largest estimated TCR beta repertoire, about 1.6 million clonotypes.

Naive CD4 T cells, CD45RO-negative and CD62L-positive, were flow-sorted from PBMCs. The CDR3 is 15 amino acids. Germline loops: CDR1 KGHSH, CDR2 LQKENI. Germline trimming cut 5 bases from V and 4 bases from J; bases unmatched to any gene: 9. Produced via immunoSEQ multiplex PCR; TCRdb's table is partial and in-frame only. This table holds roughly 86,000 clones, 90% to 95% found once. Sequencing input: naive CD4+ T cells from blood. Subset meaning: CD45RO-negative CD62L-positive naive CD4 T cells. The sequence was collected from a person aged 30 to 69 in good health. This sequence joins TRBV18 and TRBJ1-1; the match to TRBD1 covers 8 bases. The DNA for the CDR3 is TGTGCCAGCTCATCGAGACAGGGGAGGGGCACTGAAGCTTTCTTT. Translation: CASSSRQGRGTEAFF.